The clone carrying this T cell receptor beta chain was recorded a few times. Its antigen is unknown. The repertoire was sequenced with immunoSEQ multiplex PCR; TCRdb's copy has only in-frame clones and lacks some. In the table there are around 53,000 clones, less than 85% of which are singletons. The sample originates from a study of memory CD4+ T cells and cytomegalovirus serostatus. Across the study: Donors were healthy Belgian adults, about ten CMV seropositive and 24 seronegative.

Study outcomes and limitations: Median bootstrapped AUC for CMV status was roughly 0.95 originally, approximately 0.91 US-trained.

The sort gate was single viable CD3+CD4+CD8-CD45RO+ cells for memory CD4+ T cells. CMV serostatus came from serum IgG against pp150, pp28, p38, p52. This clonotype was sampled from an adult in good health and CMV-seronegative. Sequencing was carried out using memory CD4+ T cells from blood.

CDR3 sequence reads: CASSETTGGLTQHF. The CDR3 coding sequence is TGTGCCAGCAGTGAAACGACAGGGGGCCTTACCCAGCATTTT. The chain combines TRBV6-1 with TRBJ1-5, with 10 bases fitting TRBD1. Germline V gives CDR1 MNHNS, CDR2 SASEGT. V lost 2 bases, J lost 11 bases, and 6 bases stayed unmatched. The CDR3 has 14 amino acids.